This TCR beta chain was sequenced for a study of cytomegalovirus exposure and HLA in healthy donors. Study-wide context: Of all 400 or so donors who were genotyped, roughly 81% belonged to the Caucasian-associated ancestry cluster.

Comments on this clone: Its specificity is unknown.

This PCR relied on a set of 60 Vbeta primers and 13 Jbeta primers. TCRdb keeps only in-frame clones here, not all; method: immunoSEQ multiplex PCR. This sample has about 89,000 clones, with around 74% found just once. Germline V lookup: CDR1 SNHLY, CDR2 FYNNEI. Trimming cost V 3 bases and J 6 bases; bases outside gene matches: 8. The CDR3 has 16 residues. General study points: Among the CMV-associated chains, three were confirmed in vitro as specific for CMV antigens.

The origin of this receptor is a man aged 25-45 years in good health and CMV-seropositive. Sequencing was performed on PBMCs. The chain couples TRBV2 to TRBJ1-6, with TRBD1 matching over 7 bases. CDR3 coding DNA: TGTGCCAGCAGTGAGAACTGGGACAGCCGTAATTCACCCCTCCACTTT. Amino acid sequence: CASSENWDSRNSPLHF. Full variable domain (remainder filled in from reference TRBV2 and TRBJ1-6): EPEVTQTPSHQVTQMGQEVILRCVPISNHLYFYWYRQILGQKVEFLVSFYNNEISEKSEIFDDQFSVERPDGSNFTLKIRSTKLEDSAMYFCASSENWDSRNSPLHFGNGTRLTVT.